This T cell receptor beta chain was documented in a study of cytomegalovirus exposure and HLA in healthy donors (dated by TCRdb to 2016 to 2017). About the full investigation: An earlier analysis of a few hundred of the donors reported approximately 280 Gb of sequence data and 95 million to 140 million unique TCR beta sequences obtained from around 180 million T cells. An early release covering 550 to 650 HLA-typed donors comprised approximately 300 gigabases of sequencing data and around 85 million unique TCR sequences. Every repertoire in the discovery cohort had been generated on one and the same sequencing platform. Genome-wide SNP genotypes for about three fifths of the roughly 670 donors were used in a later genetic analysis, which treated that subset as a discovery cohort. Of the 300 to 450 genotyped donors, 75% to 85% were placed in the genetic ancestry cluster associated with self-reported Caucasian donors. In a later analysis, previously published TCR beta repertoires from several hundred donors were re-analyzed and high-resolution HLA genotyping was added so that TCR occurrence patterns could be studied. Typing coverage varied by locus: roughly 629-640 donors for A, B, C, DRB1 and DQB1; roughly 520 for DQA1; about 570 for DPA1; fewer than 480 for DPB1. A separate validation cohort of over a hundred different subjects was used in addition to the approximately 670-subject first cohort. An earlier analysis of 587 of the donors used high-throughput TCR beta sequencing to judge whether each TCR beta V gene segment behaved as functional or pseudogenic. The study aimed to test whether signatures of past pathogen exposure could be identified by cataloging public T cell receptors. The study combined high-throughput TCR immunosequencing, statistical association of individual TCRs with disease status, and machine learning to predict cytomegalovirus infection status. Among 300 to 500 genotyped donors of the cohort, an average of about 240,000 unique TCR beta nucleotide sequences was sequenced per donor, of which 15% to 20% were non-productive. HLA typing covered class I and class II loci at four-digit resolution. Four or five DR-DQ haplotypes were handled as single units for association and clustering because linkage in the cohort was strong. Rather than using new phenotypic data, the later analysis identified candidate immune exposures from TCR beta sequences and from how often those sequences occurred across donors. The study profiled the T cell repertoires of about 640 subjects by immunosequencing and related them to cytomegalovirus serostatus. Donor age, sex, ethnicity and CMV serostatus were collected together with the repertoire data. On the study overall, not on this receptor specifically: Three of the identified cytomegalovirus-associated TCR beta chains were confirmed in vitro to be specific for cytomegalovirus antigens. Compared with equally common non-associated chains, HLA-associated TCR beta chains in a later analysis were more clonally expanded and had lower generation probabilities. Cytomegalovirus status was reported to be diagnosed by the classifier with high specificity and sensitivity in both the original and validation cohorts. According to the authors, the approach could potentially be generalized to other disease states and immunological phenotypes. CMV serostatus was the only immune exposure information available for the cohort. The cohort was sequenced for TCR beta chains only, and without alpha or paired-chain data the features that could be detected were limited. The presence/absence analyses assumed that sequencing depth was roughly uniform across donors, and that assumption may not be true. A further reported finding was that TCR beta sequences accurately predicted the HLA-A and HLA-B alleles for most subjects in the first cohort. Linkage disequilibrium might explain the correlated functional status among segregating V segments, but an unknown experimental factor could not be ruled out. A later genetic analysis reported fewer N-insertions in productive TCRs among donors in an Asian-associated ancestry cluster than the roughly 620-donor mean. Broadly in line with IMGT annotations, most TCR beta V segments showed up in productive rearrangements about 87% or about 30% of the time in an earlier analysis of 587 of the donors. A group of highly shared sequence variants was considered likely to be a technical artifact of the sequencing pipeline. The earlier analysis of approximately 560 of the donors excluded around 17 rarely observed V segments, including chromosome 9 orphons, because counts were too low. When HLA alleles, especially DR and DQ, strongly co-occurred, TCR associations were difficult to assign to individual alleles. A later analysis found that TCR association rates varied across HLA loci, with DRB1 alleles showing the most associated TCRs and HLA-C alleles the fewest. A later genetic analysis associated a missense DCLRE1C variant with V-gene and J-gene trimming of TCR beta chains, and an independent cohort replicated the association. In a later analysis, about 16,000 TCR beta sequences were associated with specific HLA alleles at a false discovery rate of 0.05. Because HLA typing was missing for some donors at each locus, association tests included only the typed subset. In the study, some 160 TCR beta chains were listed as associated with cytomegalovirus. Across donors, most TCR sequences were observed very rarely, whereas some public TCRs were present in many individuals. In a later analysis, most CMV-associated TCR beta chains were found to appear HLA-restricted, with HLA associations seemingly driven largely by CMV exposure. Some IMGT-functional V segments, including TRBV6-2 and TRBV6-3, could not be told apart with the 87-base-pair reads, so those segments were excluded. In a later analysis, several top co-occurrence clusters were reported to appear linked to parvovirus B19, influenza, CMV and Epstein-Barr virus.

In regard to this clone: Its antigen remains unidentified. No much larger clonotype is one base removed from it; base qualities were not supplied.

The cohort consisted of 600 to 700 healthy bone marrow donors. Cohort members were all nominally healthy when sampled, although unrecorded immune exposures were likely present. The donor tested CMV seronegative and was one of the 352 seronegative cohort members. Every donor gave a peripheral blood sample, and the peripheral blood mononuclear cells from that sample were used for TCR beta sequencing. Genomic DNA extraction from the blood cell samples was performed with the Qiagen DNeasy Blood Extraction Kit. The library was made by the immunoSEQ multiplex PCR assay. For the multiplex PCR, a mixture combining 60 forward primers for TCR Vbeta segments and 13 reverse primers for TCR Jbeta segments was used. Amplification of the CDR3 region of rearranged TCR beta genes was performed with a multiplex PCR assay on genomic DNA. On the Illumina HiSeq System, the amplified TCR beta libraries were sequenced as 87-base-pair reads. Under the source paper's analysis protocol: Across the 500 to 850 repertoires, a later analysis counted 75 million to 90 million unique TCR beta chains, 9 million to 14 million of which were shared by at least two donors. A nearest-neighbor algorithm error-corrected the raw reads and collapsed the reads into unique sequences, merging closely related sequences to remove PCR and sequencing errors. V, D and J gene segments were assigned by aligning CDR3 sequences to IMGT reference sequences. Each retained sequence needed at least a six-nucleotide match to both a V gene segment and a J gene segment. Rearrangements were called productive when the CDR3 lacked stop codons and stayed in frame with V and J; all others were non-productive. CDR3 was defined by IMGT convention, running from the second conserved V-encoded cysteine to the conserved J-encoded phenylalanine. The earlier analysis of 587 of the donors excluded sequences that lacked an unambiguous match to a single V gene segment. In an earlier analysis of approximately 590 of the donors, a V segment was called functional when productive rearrangements were above 56.7%, and segregating when the standard deviation between donors exceeded 5%. A statistical classification framework was developed to diagnose cytomegalovirus status using the catalog of TCR beta chain sequences. In a later analysis, TCR nucleotide sequences were compared against IMGT/GENE-DB human TR gene sequences so that V and J genes could be assigned. The TCRdist pipeline was used in a later analysis to assign CDR3 sequences and most-parsimonious VDJ recombination scenarios. In a later analysis, each TCR beta chain was defined by its CDR3 amino acid sequence together with its V-gene family, and reads lacking a unique V-gene family were excluded. To address suspected cross-contamination and a sequencing artifact, a later analysis removed roughly 580 highly shared, low-generation-probability nucleotide sequences. A later analysis calculated a clonal expansion index for each public chain from normalized within-repertoire ranks of inferred template counts. In a later analysis, generation probabilities were computed using a VDJ recombination model fitted to out-of-frame rearrangements, and the results were checked against IGoR. Hypergeometric tests were used in a later analysis to score TCR-TCR, TCR-HLA and TCR-CMV co-occurrence, with a repertoire-size bias correction applied to the TCR pairs. A later analysis estimated false discovery rates by permuting HLA or CMV assignments 20 times. In a later analysis, co-occurring TCRs were grouped with DBSCAN, and TCRdist sequence similarity was added when clustering was performed within HLA-allele-positive subsets. Repertoires with fewer than 30,000 or more than 120,000 public chains were left out of co-occurrence clustering, as were about five repertoires with anomalous nucleotide sharing. This immuneACCESS table, as held by TCRdb, lists in-frame sequences with V and J called but not all clones. Of the missing ones, under half trace to an unresolved V gene in checked studies; the others have no known cause. V, J and clone size are those of that table, while D and trimming were read from the DNA. The sample contains approximately 180,000 clones, around 83% of them found a single time. About 1% of the sample is taken by the ten largest.

The CDR1 and CDR2 encoded by the germline V gene (reference sequence) are SEHNR and FQNEAQ. The CDR3 starts with the cysteine, ends with the phenylalanine, and has 14 residues. Solely the CDR3 DNA is kept, with 42 bases framed from the first base. Clipping removes 8 bases from V and 7 bases from J, with 12 as the unmatched junction base count. The chain is assembled from TRBV7-9 and TRBJ1-2, with 8 junctional bases fitting TRBD1. The TCR comes from a woman in her thirties or forties in good health and CMV-seronegative. Sequencing input: PBMCs. The bases are TGTGCCAGCGGATTGACCGGCAGGGGGCTTGGCTACACCTTC. Its product reads: CASGLTGRGLGYTF.